These T cell receptor beta chains were read from a single sample in a study of neurological immune-mediated disorders. TCRdb itself ran the 5' RACE reads through MiXCR, one entry per CDR3 protein. The sample contains some 50,000 distinct CDR3 sequences, approximately 16% of which appear only once. The sample taken for sequencing was PBMCs. The source is a man aged 55-75 years in good health. Each CDR3 is given without its conserved first and last residue. Size tells how often a clone was seen (once, few, many) or the class of an expanded clone, and some rows leave it out.

>TRBV3-1|many
ASSHRGVQETQY
>TRBV28|-
ASKIEREEF
>TRBV21-1|once
ASSRRDREAKNIQY
>TRBV7-9|many
ASSLAQGLHNEQF
>TRBV7-2|-
ASSLAGASGNQPQH
>TRBV4-3|many
ASSPLTGPFYEQY
>TRBV27|few
ASSSGPNSYEQY
>TRBV19|few
ASSIVLTAYNEQF
>TRBV7-6|many
ASSLEGRAISYEQY
>TRBV3-1|many
ASSQVFGADTQY
>TRBV7-8|many
ASSPDLTGGPGEQF
>TRBV5-1|many
ASRRSGWTGELF
>TRBV30|-
AWTGTSPYNEQF
>TRBV9|many
ASSVAGELFYEQY
>TRBV10-3|many
AISGPSEQF
>TRBV7-8|many
ASSLTGNTGELF
>TRBV6-2/TRBV6-3|many
ASSFKGSSYEQY
>TRBV7-2|many
ASSPNPQGAGYGYT
>TRBV10-1|many
ASSVPPGSQPQH
>TRBV24-1|many
ATGTPSTDTQY
>TRBV19|-
ASSPPGGYTQY
>TRBV3-1|-
ASSQGQATTGELF
>TRBV29-1|many
SVGLRGGRGATQY
>TRBV2|many
ASSSRMGRNGANVLT